One and the same sample provided the 23 T cell receptor beta chains below, sequenced in a study of cytomegalovirus exposure and HLA in healthy donors. It was with 60 Vbeta and 13 Jbeta primers that the PCR ran. Some clones are missing from TCRdb's copy, which holds only in-frame ones; the method was immunoSEQ multiplex PCR. The sample holds 200,000 or so clones; roughly 80% are singletons and the top ten take 2% to 3%. Sequencing was performed on PBMCs. The origin of the receptors is a woman aged 45-65 years in good health and CMV-seropositive.

With regard to this clone: The sample holds other DNA sequences that translate to the same CDR3. The CDR3 region has the DNA TGTGCCACCAGCAGGGACAGGGGGCGGTACGAGCAGTACTTC. Its protein product is CATSRDRGRYEQYF. The V gene is TRBV15, the J gene TRBJ2-7; 11 bases match TRBD1. Per the germline V gene, CDR1 is LNHNV and CDR2 is YYDKDF (reference sequence). The CDR3 loop spans 14 amino acids. V dropped 3 bases and J dropped 4; count of bases not matched to a gene: 2.

The rearrangement joins TRBV28 to TRBJ2-5; 8 bases are a match to TRBD1. With 7 bases clipped from V and 5 bases from J, the junction kept 9 bases outside the gene matches. Germline values: CDR1 MDHEN, CDR2 SYDVKM. The CDR3 length is 14 residues. The DNA for the CDR3 is TGTGCCAGCACGAGTACAGGGGGGATGGAGACCCAGTACTTC. The encoded protein is CASTSTGGMETQYF.

As regards this clone: The junction shows a germline mismatch at one end, possibly a read error. CDR3 sequence: CASSLLAGVGETRYF. The CDR3 bases are TGTGCTAGCAGCTTACTAGCGGGGGTGGGAGAGACCCGGTACTTC. V and J are TRBV7-7 and TRBJ2-5; 11 bases fit TRBD2. Germline V CDR1 and CDR2: SSHAT, FNYEAQ (reference sequence). This CDR3 comprises 15 residues.

The chain links TRBV5-5 to TRBJ2-7; 11 nucleotides agree with TRBD2. Germline CDR1 SGHKS, CDR2 YYEKEE (reference sequence). The CDR3 length is 16 residues. V shed 3 bases and J 3 bases; nucleotides not matched to a gene: 8. CDR3 loop: CASSSRSGLADYEQYF. For the CDR3, the DNA is TGTGCCAGCAGCTCAAGGTCGGGACTAGCGGACTACGAGCAGTACTTC.

V usage is TRBV30 and J usage is TRBJ1-1; 9 bases align to TRBD1. With V trimmed by 3 bases and J by 9 bases, 11 bases remained unmatched. The CDR3 covers 14 residues. Germline V gene sequence: CDR1 GTSNPN, CDR2 SVGIG (reference sequence). CDR3 sequence: CAWRADRGKVKAFF. In nucleotides, the CDR3 is TGTGCCTGGAGGGCGGACAGGGGCAAAGTCAAAGCTTTCTTT. Full variable domain (rest looked up from reference TRBV30 and TRBJ1-1): SQTIHQWPATLVQPVGSPLSLECTVEGTSNPNLYWYRQAAGRGLQLLFYSVGIGQISSEVPQNLSASRPQDRQFILSSKKLLLSDSGFYLCAWRADRGKVKAFFGQGTRLTVV.

The chain recombines TRBV4-1 with TRBJ2-3; 14 nucleotides agree with TRBD2. The CDR3 totals 16 residues. Losses at the gene ends were 1 base for V and 11 bases for J; bases not matched to a gene: 8. Germline CDR1 reads MGHRA; CDR2 reads YSYEKL. CDR3 residues: CASSQGWTSGGRGQYF. In nucleotides, the CDR3 is TGCGCCAGCAGCCAAGGATGGACTAGCGGGGGGCGGGGGCAGTATTTT.

The chain carries TRBV7-6 and TRBJ2-3; TRBD2 matches 14 bases. The germline CDR1 and CDR2 sequences are SGHVS and FNYEAQ. The CDR3 is 15 residues long. The ends lost 6 bases at V and 6 bases at J; junction bases unmatched: 5. The CDR3 DNA follows: TGTGCCAGCAGGGGGACTAGCGGGGGCATGGATACGCAGTATTTT. Translation gives CASRGTSGGMDTQYF.

The chain links TRBV9 to TRBJ2-5, with TRBD1 matching over 9 bases. The CDR3 sequence is 14 residues long. In germline, CDR1 is SGDLS, CDR2 YYNGEE. J was trimmed by 4 bases and V by 4 bases; bases with no gene match: 5. CDR3 in amino acids: CASSPRTGVETQYF. As DNA, the CDR3 is TGTGCCAGCAGCCCACGGACAGGGGTAGAGACCCAGTACTTC.

The chain carries TRBV7-8 and TRBJ2-5; 8 nucleotides match TRBD1. There are 19 residues in the CDR3. CDR1 and CDR2 (germline): SGHVS, FQNEAQ. The junction had 22 bases not matched to a gene; V was cut back by 3 bases and J by 7 bases. The CDR3 sequence: CASSFSGQARTSPGVTQYF. For the CDR3, the DNA is TGTGCCAGCAGCTTTTCGGGACAGGCGCGCACGAGCCCGGGGGTGACCCAGTACTTC.

This clone was detected a few times. The chain employs TRBV5-1 and TRBJ2-7; TRBD2 agrees at 12 bases. Germline CDR1 reads SGHRS; CDR2 reads YFSETQ. V gave up 1 base and J gave up 0 bases; unmatched junction bases: 2. The CDR3 sequence is 16 residues long. The CDR3 DNA sequence: TGCGCCAGCAGCTTGACTAGCGGGGGGTTCTCCTACGAGCAGTACTTC. Protein: CASSLTSGGFSYEQYF. Variable domain in full (rest from reference TRBV5-1 and TRBJ2-7): KAGVTQTPRYLIKTRGQQVTLSCSPISGHRSVSWYQQTPGQGLQFLFEYFSETQRNKGNFPGRFSGRQFSNSRSEMNVSTLELGDSALYLCASSLTSGGFSYEQYFGPGTRLTVT.

The gene calls are TRBV7-9 and TRBJ2-1; the match to TRBD2 covers 11 bases. The germline V gene has CDR1 SEHNR and CDR2 FQNEAQ (reference sequence). There are 15 residues in the CDR3. V trimming: 5 bases; J trimming: 7 bases; junction bases outside the gene matches: 7. The CDR3 DNA reads as TGTGCCAGCAGCATTAGCGGGGGGGCCATGAATGAGCAGTTCTTC. Its translation is CASSISGGAMNEQFF.

V gene TRBV25-1 combines with J gene TRBJ1-1, with D possibly being TRBD1 (6 bases). The CDR3 has 13 residues. Trimming left V 1 base short and J 5 bases short, with 8 bases between. CDR1 and CDR2 (germline): MGHDK, SYGVNS. The CDR3 bases are TGTGCCAGCAGTGAATGGGGGCAGACTGAAGCTTTCTTT. It translates to CASSEWGQTEAFF.

The V and J genes are TRBV30 and TRBJ2-1; 10 bases fit TRBD2. This CDR3 contains 13 residues. Trimming cost V 2 bases and J 5 bases; bases outside gene matches: 0. Germline V gene sequence: CDR1 GTSNPN, CDR2 SVGIG (reference sequence). The CDR3 spells CAWSLAGDNEQFF. CDR3 coding DNA: TGTGCCTGGAGTCTAGCGGGGGACAATGAGCAGTTCTTC.

The V call is TRBV2, the J call TRBJ2-5, with a possible D match to TRBD1 (6 bases). V lost 4 bases and J 0 bases, leaving 9 bases between the germline ends. The CDR3 contains 14 residues. CDR1 is SNHLY, CDR2 FYNNEI, per germline. The CDR3 region has the DNA TGTGCCAGCAGTGGGACAGCTTACCAAGAGACCCAGTACTTC. This translates into CASSGTAYQETQYF.

This clone was observed once. J is TRBJ2-1 and V is TRBV2; D might be TRBD1 (5 bases). Germline V gene data show CDR1 as SNHLY and CDR2 as FYNNEI. Trimming took 2 bases from V and 2 from J, leaving 10 bases between them. The CDR3 is 15 amino acids. The CDR3: CASSESQGPYNEQFF. The CDR3 bases are TGTGCCAGCAGTGAATCCCAGGGTCCCTACAATGAGCAGTTCTTC. Full variable domain (missing parts from reference TRBV2 and TRBJ2-1): EPEVTQTPSHQVTQMGQEVILRCVPISNHLYFYWYRQILGQKVEFLVSFYNNEISEKSEIFDDQFSVERPDGSNFTLKIRSTKLEDSAMYFCASSESQGPYNEQFFGPGTRLTVL.

Only a few counts were recorded for this clone. This chain connects TRBV29-1 to TRBJ2-2, with D tentatively TRBD2 (6 bases). Germline V gives CDR1 SQVTM, CDR2 ANQGSEA. This CDR3 contains 13 residues. Trimming removed 3 bases from V and 3 bases from J, with 8 bases in between. This CDR3 reads CSVDRRDTGELFF. DNA of the CDR3: TGCAGCGTTGATAGGAGGGACACCGGGGAGCTGTTTTTT.

J is TRBJ2-7 and V is TRBV14, with 8 bases that match TRBD1. Germline V gene data show CDR1 as SGHDN and CDR2 as FVKESK. The CDR3 extends over 13 amino acids. Trimming at V came to 4 bases and at J to 3 bases, leaving 2 bases not matched to a gene. The CDR3 sequence is CASSPGQGYEQYF. CDR3 DNA: TGTGCCAGCAGCCCCGGACAGGGCTACGAGCAGTACTTC. Using reference TRBV14 and TRBJ2-7 for the parts outside the CDR3, the full variable domain is EAGVTQFPSHSVIEKGQTVTLRCDPISGHDNLYWYRRVMGKEIKFLLHFVKESKQDESGMPNNRFLAERTGGTYSTLKVQPAELEDSGVYFCASSPGQGYEQYFGPGTRLTVT.

The chain couples TRBV7-9 to TRBJ1-4; D ambiguous. Between the trimmed V and J ends, which lost 5 bases and 3 bases, there was a span of 10 bases. This CDR3 spans 14 amino acids. Germline V gene sequence: CDR1 SEHNR, CDR2 FQNEAQ (reference sequence). CDR3 DNA: TGTGCCAGCAGCGTGAACAATCCTAATGAAAAACTGTTTTTT. This gives the protein CASSVNNPNEKLFF.

The genes are TRBV7-9 and TRBJ2-1; perhaps TRBD2 as D (6 bases). Germline CDR1 and CDR2: SEHNR and FQNEAQ (reference sequence). Trimming stripped 1 base from V and 3 bases from J, with 19 bases between. The CDR3 spans 18 residues. DNA of the CDR3: TGTGCCAGCAGCTTAGAGGGTCTAGCGACTAACTACTACAATGAGCAGTTCTTC. As protein: CASSLEGLATNYYNEQFF.

The chain has TRBV5-1 and TRBJ1-5; TRBD1 is a possible D gene (5 bases). Germline CDR1 and CDR2: SGHRS and YFSETQ. CDR3 size: 14 residues. V was pared by 4 bases and J by 3 bases, with 11 bases between. The CDR3 loop reads CASSLGEVNQPQHF. The CDR3 DNA reads as TGCGCCAGCAGCCTGGGGGAGGTCAATCAGCCCCAGCATTTT. Combining the CDR3 with reference TRBV5-1 and TRBJ1-5 gives the whole variable domain KAGVTQTPRYLIKTRGQQVTLSCSPISGHRSVSWYQQTPGQGLQFLFEYFSETQRNKGNFPGRFSGRQFSNSRSEMNVSTLELGDSALYLCASSLGEVNQPQHFGDGTRLSIL.

V and J are TRBV11-2 and TRBJ2-7, with TRBD1 matching over 7 bases. The junction had 10 bases not matched to a gene; V was cut back by 5 bases and J by 3 bases. Germline CDR1 and CDR2: SGHAT and FQNNGV. The CDR3 is made up of 15 amino acids. CDR3 DNA sequence: TGTGCCAGCAGCGCTCGGACAGGCGCAATCTACGAGCAGTACTTC. Protein: CASSARTGAIYEQYF.

V usage is TRBV6-6 and J usage is TRBJ1-6, with D perhaps TRBD1 (5 bases). V shed 0 bases and J shed 8 bases, with 14 bases lying between them. CDR1 and CDR2 from the germline V gene are MNHNY and SVGAGI (reference sequence). CDR3 length: 16 residues. CDR3 protein: CASSYSTGSGDSPLHF. The DNA for the CDR3 is TGTGCCAGCAGTTACTCGACGGGGTCGGGGGATTCACCCCTCCACTTT.

The chain employs TRBV28 and TRBJ1-5, with TRBD1 identical over 8 bases. CDR1 is MDHEN, CDR2 SYDVKM, per germline. This CDR3 has 14 amino acids. V shed 1 base, J shed 6 bases, and the junction held 2 bases outside the gene matches. In DNA, the CDR3 is TGTGCCAGCAGTTTATCAACAGGGGGTCAGCCCCAGCATTTT. Amino acids: CASSLSTGGQPQHF.